Presented here are 14 T cell receptor beta chains from one specimen sequenced in a study of CDR3 diversity in severe acne. TCRdb ran MiXCR on the PCR reads and lists one entry per CDR3 protein. The table shows tens of thousands of distinct CDR3 sequences, with approximately 51% occurring only once. The sample was blood. The source of these receptors is a male donor in good health, without acne.

The J gene is TRBJ2-7, the V gene TRBV5-1, with D unresolved. Trimming shortened V by 0 bases and J by 3 bases, and 7 bases separated the two germline ends. Germline CDR1 and CDR2: SGHRS and YFSETQ. There are 13 residues in the CDR3. This CDR3 is CASSLDGDYEQYF. CDR3 DNA sequence: TGCGCCAGCAGCTTGGACGGAGACTACGAGCAGTACTTC.

This chain joins TRBV9 and TRBJ1-1; D gene uncertain. V was cut by 3 bases and J by 10 bases, with 25 bases left in between. CDR1 and CDR2 (germline): SGDLS, YYNGEE. The CDR3 runs 16 residues. In nucleotides, the CDR3 is TGTGCCAGCAGCGGGACGGTCTCCTCGACCGGGTCCGGAGCTTTCTTT. This gives the protein CASSGTVSSTGSGAFF.

CDR3 bases: TGTGCCAGCTCCCTTGCCAGGGCAGGCTCCTACAATGAGCAGTTCTTC. Translation gives CASSLARAGSYNEQFF. This chain connects TRBV12-3 or TRBV12-4 to TRBJ2-1; TRBD1 is a possible D gene (5 bases). CDR3 length: 16 residues. Between the trimmed V and J ends, which lost 8 bases and 0 bases, there was a span of 17 bases.

The V and J genes are TRBV20-1 and TRBJ1-5; 7 bases are shared with TRBD1. With 0 bases clipped from V and 4 bases from J, the junction kept 9 bases outside the gene matches. Germline V gives CDR1 DFQATT, CDR2 SNEGSKA (reference sequence). This CDR3 contains 16 residues. CDR3 loop: CSARDHRDSRNQPQHF. As DNA, the CDR3 is TGCAGTGCTAGAGACCACCGGGACAGCCGGAATCAGCCCCAGCATTTT.

The chain combines TRBV28 with TRBJ1-2; no clear D. V was pared by 4 bases and J by 4 bases, with 16 bases between. CDR1 is MDHEN and CDR2 is SYDVKM in the germline V gene. This CDR3 is 15 amino acids long. CDR3 protein: CASSSSVGSGYGYTF. The CDR3 DNA follows: TGTGCCAGCAGTTCCTCCGTGGGCTCCGGCTATGGCTACACCTTC.

This clonotype is categorized as medium-sized. The gene calls are TRBV10-3 and TRBJ1-1; no clear D gene. From germline, CDR1 is ENHRY and CDR2 SYGVKD. With 4 bases removed from V and 11 bases from J, the gap between germline ends came to 11 bases. This CDR3 region has 11 residues. CDR3 sequence (DNA): TGTGCCATCAGTGCGGGGTTTGAGGCTTTCTTT. Translation gives CAISAGFEAFF.

The V gene is TRBV7-8, the J gene TRBJ2-3, with 8 bases aligning to TRBD2. Germline V gene sequence: CDR1 SGHVS, CDR2 FQNEAQ. The CDR3 covers 16 residues. V shed 5 bases, J shed 0 bases, and the junction held 7 bases outside the gene matches. The CDR3 coding sequence is TGTGCCAGCAGCCAAGCGGGACTAGGGAGCACAGATACGCAGTATTTT. Its protein product is CASSQAGLGSTDTQYF.

This clonotype rates as medium-sized. The chain couples TRBV20-1 to TRBJ2-7; 9 bases map to TRBD2. From germline, CDR1 is DFQATT and CDR2 SNEGSKA (reference sequence). V shed 6 bases, J shed 2 bases, and the junction held 8 bases outside the gene matches. This CDR3 comprises 14 residues. CDR3 sequence reads: CSAPPRTSAYEQYF. The CDR3 DNA follows: TGCAGTGCCCCCCCCAGGACTAGCGCCTACGAGCAGTACTTC.

The chain recombines TRBV5-1 with TRBJ1-1, with D tentatively TRBD1 (5 bases). The V gene lost 0 bases and the J gene lost 2 bases, with 8 bases spanning the gap. Germline assignment: CDR1 SGHRS and CDR2 YFSETQ. The CDR3 totals 14 residues. CDR3 sequence (DNA): TGCGCCAGCAGCTTGGAGACAGCAAACACTGAAGCTTTCTTT. Its translation is CASSLETANTEAFF.

This clonotype showed up just once. The genes are TRBV7-3 and TRBJ2-2, with 9 bases lining up with TRBD1. This CDR3 spans 14 amino acids. The germline V gene encodes CDR1 SGHTA and CDR2 FQGTGA. The junction had 3 bases not matched to a gene; V was cut back by 6 bases and J by 4 bases. The DNA for the CDR3 is TGTGCCAGCAGAGGGACAGGGTCCACCGGGGAGCTGTTTTTT. Translated, it gives CASRGTGSTGELFF.

Ten or more counts support this clonotype. The V call is TRBV3-1, the J call TRBJ2-1; no definite D call. From germline, CDR1 is LGHDT and CDR2 YNNKEL (reference sequence). This CDR3 has 14 amino acids. V lost 1 base and J 5 bases, leaving 9 bases between the germline ends. The CDR3 nucleotides read TGTGCCAGCAGCCAAGGGAGACCAAACAATGAGCAGTTCTTC. Its translation: CASSQGRPNNEQFF.

The gene calls are TRBV12-3 or TRBV12-4 and TRBJ1-5; TRBD1 aligns across 8 bases. J gave up 6 bases and V 5 bases, and 6 bases lay outside the gene matches. CDR3 length: 14 amino acids. CDR3 region: CASSPRTGTQPQHF. CDR3 bases: TGTGCCAGCAGTCCTCGGACAGGGACTCAGCCCCAGCATTTT.

This clonotype is medium-sized. The chain links TRBV25-1 to TRBJ1-1; D might be TRBD1 (6 bases). The germline V gene encodes CDR1 MGHDK and CDR2 SYGVNS. The V end lost 7 bases, the J end lost 0 bases, and 12 bases lay between the germline ends. The CDR3 sequence is 14 residues long. The CDR3 DNA sequence: TGTGCCAGCAAACCCACAGGGCTGAACACTGAAGCTTTCTTT. Amino acids: CASKPTGLNTEAFF.

A few counts support this clonotype. V and J are TRBV20-1 and TRBJ1-2; a possible D gene is TRBD1 (5 bases). V dropped 6 bases and J dropped 3 bases, with 11 bases sitting between them. Germline loops: CDR1 DFQATT, CDR2 SNEGSKA (reference sequence). The CDR3 covers 12 residues. CDR3 amino acids: CSAGRTDYGYTF. The CDR3 bases are TGCAGTGCGGGACGGACCGACTATGGCTACACCTTC.